The entry below gives a single T cell receptor (beta chain) sequence along with its context. This sample was taken from a study of cytomegalovirus exposure and HLA in healthy donors. Germline trimming cut 2 bases from V and 1 base from J; bases unmatched to any gene: 4. The CDR3 sequence is 17 residues long. Germline CDR1 and CDR2: SGHRS and YFSETQ. 60 Vbeta and 13 Jbeta primers were used in PCR. Measured with immunoSEQ multiplex PCR; TCRdb has only the in-frame clones, and not every one. The sample includes 150,000 to 200,000 clones, around four fifths seen only once; the top ten take about 1.3%. The source material was PBMCs. This chain connects TRBV5-1 to TRBJ2-1, with 12 nucleotides matching TRBD2. The source of this sequence is a woman under 40 in good health and CMV-seronegative. DNA for the CDR3: TGCGCCAGCAGCTTCACTAGCGGGGGGCTGTCCTACAATGAGCAGTTCTTC. Translation: CASSFTSGGLSYNEQFF. Full variable domain (rest looked up from reference TRBV5-1 and TRBJ2-1): KAGVTQTPRYLIKTRGQQVTLSCSPISGHRSVSWYQQTPGQGLQFLFEYFSETQRNKGNFPGRFSGRQFSNSRSEMNVSTLELGDSALYLCASSFTSGGLSYNEQFFGPGTRLTVL.